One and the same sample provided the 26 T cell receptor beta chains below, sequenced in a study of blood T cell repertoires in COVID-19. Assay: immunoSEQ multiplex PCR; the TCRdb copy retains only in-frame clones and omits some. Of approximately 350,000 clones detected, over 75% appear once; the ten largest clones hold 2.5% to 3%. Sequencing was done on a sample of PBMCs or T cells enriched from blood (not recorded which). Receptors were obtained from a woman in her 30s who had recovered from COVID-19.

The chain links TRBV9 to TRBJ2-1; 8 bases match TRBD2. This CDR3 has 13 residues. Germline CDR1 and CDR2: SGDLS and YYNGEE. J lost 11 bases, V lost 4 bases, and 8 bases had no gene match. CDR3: CASSPTSALKQFF. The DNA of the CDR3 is TGTGCCAGCAGCCCGACTAGCGCTCTCAAGCAGTTCTTC.

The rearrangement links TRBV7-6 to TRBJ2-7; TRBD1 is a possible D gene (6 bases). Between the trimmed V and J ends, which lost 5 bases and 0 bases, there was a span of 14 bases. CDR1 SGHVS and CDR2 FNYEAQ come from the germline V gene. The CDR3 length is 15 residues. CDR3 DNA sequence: TGTGCCAGCAGCCAAGAGGTGGACAGCTCCTACGAGCAGTACTTC. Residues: CASSQEVDSSYEQYF.

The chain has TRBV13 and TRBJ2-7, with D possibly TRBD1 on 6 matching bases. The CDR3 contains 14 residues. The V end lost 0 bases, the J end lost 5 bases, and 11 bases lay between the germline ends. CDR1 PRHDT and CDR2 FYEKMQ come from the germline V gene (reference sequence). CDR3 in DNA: TGTGCCAGCAGCTTAGGACAGGGCGGCAACGAGCAGTACTTC. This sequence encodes CASSLGQGGNEQYF.

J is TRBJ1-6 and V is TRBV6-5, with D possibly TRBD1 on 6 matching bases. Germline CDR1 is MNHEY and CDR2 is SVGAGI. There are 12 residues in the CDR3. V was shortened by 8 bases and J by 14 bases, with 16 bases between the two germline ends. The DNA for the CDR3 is TGTGCCAGCGGCCAGGGGTTCGATTCCCTCCACTTT. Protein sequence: CASGQGFDSLHF.

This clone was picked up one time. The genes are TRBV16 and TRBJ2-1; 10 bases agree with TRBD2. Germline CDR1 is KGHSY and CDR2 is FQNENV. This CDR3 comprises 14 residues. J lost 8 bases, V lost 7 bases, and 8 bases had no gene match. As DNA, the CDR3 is TGTGCCAGCACCTCTAGCGGGGGAGTCTATGAGCAGTTCTTC. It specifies CASTSSGGVYEQFF. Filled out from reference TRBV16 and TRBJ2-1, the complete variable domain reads GEEVAQTPKHLVRGEGQKAKLYCAPIKGHSYVFWYQQVLKNEFKFLISFQNENVFDETGMPKERFSAKCLPNSPCSLEIQATKLEDSAVYFCASTSSGGVYEQFFGPGTRLTVL.

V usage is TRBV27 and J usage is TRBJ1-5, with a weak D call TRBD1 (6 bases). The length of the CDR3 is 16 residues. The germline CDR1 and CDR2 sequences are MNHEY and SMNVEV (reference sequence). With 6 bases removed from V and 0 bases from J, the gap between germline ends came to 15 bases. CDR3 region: CASSKLGQYSNQPQHF. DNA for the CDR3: TGTGCCAGCAGCAAGTTGGGACAATATAGCAATCAGCCCCAGCATTTT.

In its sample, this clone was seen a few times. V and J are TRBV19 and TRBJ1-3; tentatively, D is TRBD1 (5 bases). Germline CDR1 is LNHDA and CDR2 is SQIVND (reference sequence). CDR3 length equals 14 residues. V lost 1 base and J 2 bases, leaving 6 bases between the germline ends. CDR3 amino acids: CASSIVGAGNTIYF. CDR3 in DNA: TGTGCCAGTAGTATAGTAGGGGCTGGAAACACCATATATTTT.

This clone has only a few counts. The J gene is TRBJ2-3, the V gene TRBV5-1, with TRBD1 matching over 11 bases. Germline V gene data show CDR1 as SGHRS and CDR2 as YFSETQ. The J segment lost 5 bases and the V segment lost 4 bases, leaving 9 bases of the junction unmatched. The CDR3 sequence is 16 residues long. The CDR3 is CASSRTGQGAGDTQYF. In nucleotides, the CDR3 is TGCGCCAGCAGCCGAACCGGACAGGGGGCAGGAGATACGCAGTATTTT.

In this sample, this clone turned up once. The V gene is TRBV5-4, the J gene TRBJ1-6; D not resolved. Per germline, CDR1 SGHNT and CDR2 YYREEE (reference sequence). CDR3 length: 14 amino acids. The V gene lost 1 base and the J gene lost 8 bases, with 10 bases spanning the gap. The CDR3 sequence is CASSLSRSDSPLHF. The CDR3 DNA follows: TGTGCCAGCAGCTTGTCGCGGAGTGATTCACCCCTCCACTTT.

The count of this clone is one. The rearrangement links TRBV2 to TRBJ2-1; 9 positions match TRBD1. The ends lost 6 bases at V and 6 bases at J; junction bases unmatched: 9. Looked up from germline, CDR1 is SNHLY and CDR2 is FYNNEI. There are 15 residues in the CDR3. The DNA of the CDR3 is TGTGCCAGCAGCCCGGGACAGGGAACCCTCAATGAGCAGTTCTTC. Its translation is CASSPGQGTLNEQFF.

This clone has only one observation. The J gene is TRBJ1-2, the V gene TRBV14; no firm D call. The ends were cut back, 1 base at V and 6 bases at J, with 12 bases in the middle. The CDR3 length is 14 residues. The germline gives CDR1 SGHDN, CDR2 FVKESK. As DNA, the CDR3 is TGTGCCAGCAGCCAAGTCCCACAGCTTGATGGCTACACCTTC. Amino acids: CASSQVPQLDGYTF.

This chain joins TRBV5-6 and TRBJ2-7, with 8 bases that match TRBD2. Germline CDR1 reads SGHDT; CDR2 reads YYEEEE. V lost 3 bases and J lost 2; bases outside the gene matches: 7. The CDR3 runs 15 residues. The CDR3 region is CASSWGGGGTYEQYF. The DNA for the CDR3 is TGTGCCAGCAGCTGGGGTGGCGGGGGGACCTACGAGCAGTACTTC. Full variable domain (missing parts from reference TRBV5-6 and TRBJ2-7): DAGVTQSPTHLIKTRGQQVTLRCSPKSGHDTVSWYQQALGQGPQFIFQYYEEEERQRGNFPDRFSGHQFPNYSSELNVNALLLGDSALYLCASSWGGGGTYEQYFGPGTRLTVT.

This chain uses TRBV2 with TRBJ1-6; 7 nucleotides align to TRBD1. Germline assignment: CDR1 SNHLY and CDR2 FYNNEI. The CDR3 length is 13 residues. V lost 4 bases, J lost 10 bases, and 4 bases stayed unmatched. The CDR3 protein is CASSGQGSSPLHF. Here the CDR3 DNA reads TGTGCCAGCAGTGGACAGGGATCATCACCCCTCCACTTT.

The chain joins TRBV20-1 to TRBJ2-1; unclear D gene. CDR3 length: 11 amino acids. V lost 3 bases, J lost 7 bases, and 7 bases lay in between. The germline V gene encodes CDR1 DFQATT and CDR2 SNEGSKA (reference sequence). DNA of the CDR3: TGCAGTGCTAGCGGGTGGAATGAGCAGTTCTTC. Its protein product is CSASGWNEQFF.

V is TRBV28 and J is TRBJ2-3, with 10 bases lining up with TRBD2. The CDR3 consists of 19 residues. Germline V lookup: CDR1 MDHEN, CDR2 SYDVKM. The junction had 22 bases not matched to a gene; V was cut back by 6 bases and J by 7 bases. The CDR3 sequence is CASRTIRSSGSKGAYTQYF. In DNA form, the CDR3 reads TGTGCCAGCAGAACCATCAGGTCTAGCGGGAGTAAAGGGGCGTATACGCAGTATTTT.

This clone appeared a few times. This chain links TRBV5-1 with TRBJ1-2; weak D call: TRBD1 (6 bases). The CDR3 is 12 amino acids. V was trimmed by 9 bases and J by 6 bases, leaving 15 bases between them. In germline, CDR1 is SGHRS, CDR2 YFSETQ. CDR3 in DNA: TGCGCCACCCTGGGACATCAGGATGGCTACACCTTC. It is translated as CATLGHQDGYTF.

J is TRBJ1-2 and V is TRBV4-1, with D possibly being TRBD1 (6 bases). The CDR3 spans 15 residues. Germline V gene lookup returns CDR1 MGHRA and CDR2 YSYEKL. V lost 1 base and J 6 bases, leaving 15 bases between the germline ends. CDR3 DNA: TGCGCCAGCAGCCAAGGGTTTCAGGGGCCCCATGGCTACACCTTC. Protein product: CASSQGFQGPHGYTF.

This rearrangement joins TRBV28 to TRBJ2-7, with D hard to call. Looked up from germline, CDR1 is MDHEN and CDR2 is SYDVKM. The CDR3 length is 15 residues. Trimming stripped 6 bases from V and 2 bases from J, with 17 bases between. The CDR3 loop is CASSPHPLGAYEQYF. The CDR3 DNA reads TGTGCCAGCAGCCCGCACCCCTTAGGAGCCTACGAGCAGTACTTC.

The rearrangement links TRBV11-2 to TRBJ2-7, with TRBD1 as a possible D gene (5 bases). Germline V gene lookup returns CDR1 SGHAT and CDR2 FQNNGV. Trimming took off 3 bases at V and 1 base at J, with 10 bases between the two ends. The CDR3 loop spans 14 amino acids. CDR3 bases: TGTGCCAGCAGCTTGCAGGGTCGTTCCTACGAGCAGTACTTC. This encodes CASSLQGRSYEQYF.

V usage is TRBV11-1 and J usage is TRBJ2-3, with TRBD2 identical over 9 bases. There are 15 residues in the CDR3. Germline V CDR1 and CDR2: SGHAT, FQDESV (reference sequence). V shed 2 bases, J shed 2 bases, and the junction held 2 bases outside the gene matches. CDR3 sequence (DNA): TGTGCCAGCAGCTTAATAGCGGGAGACACAGATACGCAGTATTTT. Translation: CASSLIAGDTDTQYF.

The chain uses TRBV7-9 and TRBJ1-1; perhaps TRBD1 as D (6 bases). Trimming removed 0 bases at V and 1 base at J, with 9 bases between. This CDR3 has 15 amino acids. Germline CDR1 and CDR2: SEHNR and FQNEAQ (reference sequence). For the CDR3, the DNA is TGTGCCAGCAGCTTAGCGGGACACTGGAACACTGAAGCTTTCTTT. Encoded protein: CASSLAGHWNTEAFF.

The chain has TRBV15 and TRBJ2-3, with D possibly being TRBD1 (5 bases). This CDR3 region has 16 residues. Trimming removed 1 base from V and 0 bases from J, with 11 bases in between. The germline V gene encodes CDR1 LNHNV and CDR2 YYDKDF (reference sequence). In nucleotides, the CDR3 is TGTGCCACCAGCAGAGGCTTGGGGCCGAGCACAGATACGCAGTATTTT. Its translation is CATSRGLGPSTDTQYF.

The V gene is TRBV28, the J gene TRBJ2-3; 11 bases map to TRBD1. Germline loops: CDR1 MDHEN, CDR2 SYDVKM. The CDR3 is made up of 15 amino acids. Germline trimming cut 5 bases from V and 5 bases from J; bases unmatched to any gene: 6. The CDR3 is CASSPGQGGVDTQYF. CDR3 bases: TGTGCCAGCAGTCCGGGACAGGGGGGGGTAGATACGCAGTATTTT.

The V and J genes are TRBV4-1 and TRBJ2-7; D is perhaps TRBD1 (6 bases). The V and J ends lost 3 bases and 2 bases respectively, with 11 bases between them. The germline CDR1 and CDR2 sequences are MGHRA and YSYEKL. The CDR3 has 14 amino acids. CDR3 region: CASSHRQETYEQYF. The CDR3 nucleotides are TGCGCCAGCAGCCACCGACAGGAAACCTACGAGCAGTACTTC.

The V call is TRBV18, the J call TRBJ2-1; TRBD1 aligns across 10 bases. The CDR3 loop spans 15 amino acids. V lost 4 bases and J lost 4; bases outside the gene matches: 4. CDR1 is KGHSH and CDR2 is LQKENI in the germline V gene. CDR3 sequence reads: CASSLGQGVYNEQFF. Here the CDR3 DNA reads TGTGCCAGCTCACTTGGACAGGGGGTGTACAATGAGCAGTTCTTC.

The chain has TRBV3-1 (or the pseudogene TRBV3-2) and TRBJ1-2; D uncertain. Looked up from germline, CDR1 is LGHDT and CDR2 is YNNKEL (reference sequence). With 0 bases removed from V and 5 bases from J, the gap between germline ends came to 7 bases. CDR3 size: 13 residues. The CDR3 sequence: CASSQESGYGYTF. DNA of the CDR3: TGTGCCAGCAGCCAAGAATCGGGGTATGGCTACACCTTC.